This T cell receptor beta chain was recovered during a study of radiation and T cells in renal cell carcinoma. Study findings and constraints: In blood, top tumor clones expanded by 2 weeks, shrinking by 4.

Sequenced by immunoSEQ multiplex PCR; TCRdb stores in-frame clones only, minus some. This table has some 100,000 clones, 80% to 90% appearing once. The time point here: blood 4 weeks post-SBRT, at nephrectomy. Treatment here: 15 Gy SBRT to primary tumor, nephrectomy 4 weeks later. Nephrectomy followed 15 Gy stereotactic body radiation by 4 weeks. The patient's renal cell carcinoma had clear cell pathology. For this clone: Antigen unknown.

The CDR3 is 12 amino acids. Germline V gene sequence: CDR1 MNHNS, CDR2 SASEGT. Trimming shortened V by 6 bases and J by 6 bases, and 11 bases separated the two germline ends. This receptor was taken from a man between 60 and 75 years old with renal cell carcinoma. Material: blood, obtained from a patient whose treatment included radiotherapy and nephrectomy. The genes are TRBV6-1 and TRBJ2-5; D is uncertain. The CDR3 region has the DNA TGTGCCAGCAGGTTTGGCCTGAAGACCCAGTACTTC. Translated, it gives CASRFGLKTQYF.